This T cell receptor beta chain was found in a study of CD4+ T cells in melanoma. To note about this clone: Its matching antigen is unknown.

Profiled with immunoSEQ multiplex PCR; TCRdb holds only in-frame clones, not every one. There are some 9,900 clones in the sample; around two thirds occur only once, and approximately 25% lies in the top ten. Study-wide points: Reportedly, melanoma neoantigen-specific CD4+ T cells showed varied differentiation states. CD8+ T cell, macrophage and B cell function reportedly correlated with neoantigen-specific CD4+ T cells.

Germline V gives CDR1 SGHRS, CDR2 YFSETQ. CDR3 length: 14 amino acids. The V end was cut by 2 bases, the J end by 4 bases, with 11 bases between. Material for sequencing was cells from a culture (not recorded whether cultured in vitro). The chain recombines TRBV5-1 with TRBJ2-3, with TRBD2 as a possible D gene (7 bases). The source of this sequence is a human donor with melanoma. DNA for the CDR3: TGCGCCAGCAGCTTACGCGGGGGCCCAGATACGCAGTATTTT. This translates into CASSLRGGPDTQYF.